The clone carrying this T cell receptor beta chain has at least ten counts. What it recognizes is unknown. A Clinical Activity Score of at least 3, a NOSPECS grade of at least 4 and a duration under 3 months were recorded in the ophthalmopathy patients. Germline V gene lookup returns CDR1 SGHRS and CDR2 YFSETQ. V was pared by 0 bases and J by 6 bases, with 7 bases between. The CDR3 runs to 13 residues. Template material for amplifying TCR beta CDR3 regions consisted of RNA transcripts. The HTBI primer set served for first-round RT-PCR of the TCR CDR3. TCRdb independently ran MiXCR on the multiplex PCR reads; one entry per CDR3 protein. In the table there are fewer than 250,000 distinct CDR3 sequences, about 16% of which are singletons. The record originates from a study of T cells in Graves' hyperthyroidism and ophthalmopathy. Study-wide background: Once the initial diagnosis was made, peripheral blood was obtained before any treatment. Findings and caveats of the study: Ophthalmopathy was separated from stable hyperthyroidism by a 13 V-J model. Progression to ophthalmopathy was predicted a median of 6.5 months early.

The sample consisted of blood. V is TRBV5-1 and J is TRBJ2-1; maybe TRBD1 (6 bases). This receptor was identified in a young woman with Graves' ophthalmopathy. The CDR3 DNA reads TGCGCCAGCAGCTTGGTAGGGGGCAATGAGCAGTTCTTC. Its protein is CASSLVGGNEQFF.